The text below deals with one TCR beta chain. CDR1 is KGHDR, CDR2 SFDVKD, per germline. V trimming: 4 bases; J trimming: 8 bases; junction bases outside the gene matches: 6. This CDR3 is 13 amino acids long. The sample belongs to a study of blood T cell repertoires in COVID-19. For the study at large: The United States, Italy and Spain supplied acute and convalescent COVID-19 samples. From T cells, B-cell-depleted T cells, or PBMCs came the material, which was cDNA or gDNA.

Sequencing was performed with immunoSEQ multiplex PCR; in TCRdb, only in-frame clones are kept and a portion is missing. Here the sample spans 95,000 to 120,000 clones, 81% being singletons. The rearrangement uses TRBV24-1 and TRBJ1-2; 7 nucleotides line up with TRBD1. The TCR sequence derives from a man aged 50-60 years with acute or convalescent COVID-19. Sequenced: peripheral blood. The chain's CDR3 is CATSETGASGYTF. The CDR3 nucleotides are TGTGCCACCAGTGAAACAGGGGCTAGCGGCTACACCTTC.